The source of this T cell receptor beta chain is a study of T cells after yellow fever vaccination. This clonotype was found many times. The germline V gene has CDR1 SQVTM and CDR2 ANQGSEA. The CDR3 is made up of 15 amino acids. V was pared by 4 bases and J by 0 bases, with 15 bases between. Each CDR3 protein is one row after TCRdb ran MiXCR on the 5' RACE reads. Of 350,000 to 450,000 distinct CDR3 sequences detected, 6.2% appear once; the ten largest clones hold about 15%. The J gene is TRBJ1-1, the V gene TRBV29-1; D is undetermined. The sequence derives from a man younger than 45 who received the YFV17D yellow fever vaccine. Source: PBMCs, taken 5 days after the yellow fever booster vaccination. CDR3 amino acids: CSVAGSSVMNTEAFF. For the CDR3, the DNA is TGCAGCGTTGCAGGTTCGTCCGTAATGAACACTGAAGCTTTCTTT.